This T cell receptor (beta chain) stems from a study of T cell clonotyping in hematopoietic cell transplantation. Libraries were prepared by immunoSEQ multiplex PCR; TCRdb keeps only in-frame clonotypes and omits some of them. The data hold roughly 10,000 clones, with roughly 85% observed a single time. V gave up 0 bases and J gave up 4 bases, with 11 bases separating them. Germline-derived CDR1 and CDR2 are SGHTA and FQGNSA. There are 15 residues in the CDR3. The sequence was collected from a female patient aged 50-59 years who had an allogeneic stem cell transplant from a related donor, so the T cells may come from the graft donor. Some clones in this sample may be carry-over from other donors' samples. The sample was peripheral blood mononuclear cells, taken 180 days after allogeneic stem cell transplant. The chain employs TRBV7-2 and TRBJ2-3; perhaps D is TRBD1 or TRBD2 (6 bases each). The CDR3: CASSLASGAADTQYF. The CDR3 DNA is TGTGCCAGCAGCTTAGCTTCGGGGGCCGCAGATACGCAGTATTTT.